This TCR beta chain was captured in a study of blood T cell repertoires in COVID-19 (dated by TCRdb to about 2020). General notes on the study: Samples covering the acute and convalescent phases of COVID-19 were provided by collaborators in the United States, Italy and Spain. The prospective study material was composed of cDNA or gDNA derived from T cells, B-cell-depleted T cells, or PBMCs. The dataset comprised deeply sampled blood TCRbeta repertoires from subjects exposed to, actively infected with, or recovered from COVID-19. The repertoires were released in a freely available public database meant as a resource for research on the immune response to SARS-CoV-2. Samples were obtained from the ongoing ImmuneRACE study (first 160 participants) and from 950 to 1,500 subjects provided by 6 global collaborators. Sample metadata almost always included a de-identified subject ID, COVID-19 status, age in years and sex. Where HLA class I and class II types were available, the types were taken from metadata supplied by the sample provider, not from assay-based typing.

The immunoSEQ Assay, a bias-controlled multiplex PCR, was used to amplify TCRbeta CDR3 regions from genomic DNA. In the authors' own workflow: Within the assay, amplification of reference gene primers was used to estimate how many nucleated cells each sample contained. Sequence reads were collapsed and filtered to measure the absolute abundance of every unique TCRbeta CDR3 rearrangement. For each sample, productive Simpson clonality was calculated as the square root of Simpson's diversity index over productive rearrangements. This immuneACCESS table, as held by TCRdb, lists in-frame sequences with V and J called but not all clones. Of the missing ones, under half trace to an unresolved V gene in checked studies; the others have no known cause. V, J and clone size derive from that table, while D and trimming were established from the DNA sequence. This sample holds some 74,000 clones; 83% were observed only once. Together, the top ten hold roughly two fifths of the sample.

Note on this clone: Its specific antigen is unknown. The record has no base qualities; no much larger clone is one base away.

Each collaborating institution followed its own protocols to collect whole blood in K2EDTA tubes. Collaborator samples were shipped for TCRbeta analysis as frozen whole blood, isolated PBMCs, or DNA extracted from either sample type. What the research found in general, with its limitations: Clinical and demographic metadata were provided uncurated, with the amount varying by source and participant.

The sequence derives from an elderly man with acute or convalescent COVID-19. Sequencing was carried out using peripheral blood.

Here is the DNA: TGTGCCAGCAGTCGCCAGGGACTGGCTTACGATGAGCAGTTCTTC. Protein translation: CASSRQGLAYDEQFF. The rearranged segments are TRBV2 and TRBJ2-1; TRBD2 is perhaps the D gene, given 6 matching bases. V is cut by 5 bases and J by 8 bases, and the space between the germline ends is 19 bases. The germline V gene specifies SNHLY as CDR1 and FYNNEI as CDR2. Spanning cysteine to phenylalanine, the CDR3 consists of 15 amino acids. Only the CDR3 region is kept as DNA, spanning 45 bases read in frame from base 1.